This T cell receptor (beta chain) was obtained from a study of cytomegalovirus exposure and HLA in healthy donors. Study overall: Falling in the Caucasian-associated ancestry cluster were 65% to 90% of a few hundred genotyped donors.

Study-wide results and limits: In vitro work confirmed that a few CMV-associated chains recognize CMV antigens.

After removal of 5 bases from V and 1 base from J, the junction contained 4 bases not matched to a gene. The CDR3 covers 15 residues. Germline-derived CDR1 and CDR2 are LNHDA and SQIVND (reference sequence). It was with 60 Vbeta and 13 Jbeta primers that the PCR ran. Generated by immunoSEQ multiplex PCR, the TCRdb table keeps only in-frame clones and is missing some. The sample lists around 140,000 clones, 8.9% occurring once. A note on this clone: As yet, its antigen is unknown.

The origin of this receptor is a woman aged 40-49 years in good health and CMV-seropositive. Sequences were obtained from PBMCs. This chain uses TRBV19 with TRBJ1-1; 10 nucleotides match TRBD1. The CDR3 is CASSPWTGGNTEAFF. The CDR3 DNA reads TGTGCCAGTAGTCCCTGGACAGGGGGGAACACTGAAGCTTTCTTT. The variable domain in full, completed from reference TRBV19 and TRBJ1-1, reads DGGITQSPKYLFRKEGQNVTLSCEQNLNHDAMYWYRQDPGQGLRLIYYSQIVNDFQKGDIAEGYSVSREKKESFPLTVTSAQKNPTAFYLCASSPWTGGNTEAFFGQGTRLTVV.